This T cell receptor beta chain was identified in a study of regulatory T cells in long-lasting Graves disease. Overall study: Positivity for TSH receptor antibodies plus over 5 years of antithyroid drugs meant persistent Graves' disease. Study observations and caveats: Graves' patients with persistent disease showed TCR diversity lower than patients newly diagnosed. A limited number of samples was an acknowledged limitation.

With regard to this clonotype: Its target is not known.

Time point defined: persistent/refractory GD, antithyroid drugs over 5 years with positive TRAb. RNA extracted from PBMCs served as the sequencing template. V shed 5 bases and J shed 8 bases, with 21 bases lying between them. The CDR3 totals 15 residues. CDR1 is SGHTA, CDR2 FQGTGA, per germline. Investigators prepared the TCR beta libraries by applying iRepertoire HTBI primers and Arm-PCR of CDR3 regions. TCRdb fed the multiplex PCR reads into MiXCR, producing one record per CDR3 protein. The data show 700,000 or so distinct CDR3 sequences, 25% to 30% seen once. The rearrangement links TRBV7-3 to TRBJ1-2, with a weak D call TRBD1 (5 bases). This sequence was found in a female donor with Graves disease. The sample in question was peripheral blood mononuclear cells (PBMCs), obtained when the disease was refractory, from a patient treated with antithyroid drugs. Here the CDR3 DNA reads TGTGCCAGCAGCGCTCGCGGCGGCCAGGGCGTAGGCTACACCTTC. Translation: CASSARGGQGVGYTF.